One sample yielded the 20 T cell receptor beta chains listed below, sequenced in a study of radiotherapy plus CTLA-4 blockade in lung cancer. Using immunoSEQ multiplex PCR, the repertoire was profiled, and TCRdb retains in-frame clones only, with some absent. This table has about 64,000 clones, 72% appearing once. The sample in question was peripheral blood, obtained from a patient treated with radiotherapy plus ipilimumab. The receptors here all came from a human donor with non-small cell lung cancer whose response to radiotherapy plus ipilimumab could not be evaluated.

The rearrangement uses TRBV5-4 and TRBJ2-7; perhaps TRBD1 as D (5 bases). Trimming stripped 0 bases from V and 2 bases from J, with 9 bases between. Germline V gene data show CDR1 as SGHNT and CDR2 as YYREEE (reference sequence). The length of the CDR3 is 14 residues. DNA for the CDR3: TGTGCCAGCAGCTTGGGTGTAGGGGCCTACGAGCAGTACTTC. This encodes CASSLGVGAYEQYF.

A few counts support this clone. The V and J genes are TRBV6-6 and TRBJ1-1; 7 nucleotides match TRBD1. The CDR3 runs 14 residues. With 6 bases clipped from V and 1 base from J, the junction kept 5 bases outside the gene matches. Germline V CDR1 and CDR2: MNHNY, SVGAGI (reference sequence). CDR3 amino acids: CASSLDRSNTEAFF. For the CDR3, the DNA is TGTGCCAGCAGCTTGGACAGGTCGAACACTGAAGCTTTCTTT.

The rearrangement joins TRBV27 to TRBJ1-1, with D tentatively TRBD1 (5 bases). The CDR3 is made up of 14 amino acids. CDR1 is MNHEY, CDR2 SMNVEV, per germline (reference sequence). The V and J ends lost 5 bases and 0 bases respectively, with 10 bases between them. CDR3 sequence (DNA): TGTGCCAGCAGTCTAGGACACATGAACACTGAAGCTTTCTTT. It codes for CASSLGHMNTEAFF.

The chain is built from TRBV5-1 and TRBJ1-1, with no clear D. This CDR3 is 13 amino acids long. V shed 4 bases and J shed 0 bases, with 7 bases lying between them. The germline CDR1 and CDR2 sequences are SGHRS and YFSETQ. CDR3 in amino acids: CASSRELNTEAFF. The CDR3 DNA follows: TGCGCCAGCAGCAGGGAGTTGAACACTGAAGCTTTCTTT.

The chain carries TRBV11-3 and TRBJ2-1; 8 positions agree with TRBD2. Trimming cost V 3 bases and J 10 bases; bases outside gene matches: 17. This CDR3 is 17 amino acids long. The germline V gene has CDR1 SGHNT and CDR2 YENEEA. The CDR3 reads CASSLWGSGDQYGEQFF. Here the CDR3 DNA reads TGTGCCAGCAGCTTGTGGGGTAGCGGGGACCAATACGGGGAGCAGTTCTTC.

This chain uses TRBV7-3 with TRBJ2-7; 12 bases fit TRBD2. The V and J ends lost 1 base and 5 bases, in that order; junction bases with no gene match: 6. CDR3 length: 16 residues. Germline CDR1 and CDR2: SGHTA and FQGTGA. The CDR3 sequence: CASSLKGRLAGDEQYF. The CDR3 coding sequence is TGTGCCAGCAGCTTAAAGGGGAGACTAGCGGGAGACGAGCAGTACTTC.

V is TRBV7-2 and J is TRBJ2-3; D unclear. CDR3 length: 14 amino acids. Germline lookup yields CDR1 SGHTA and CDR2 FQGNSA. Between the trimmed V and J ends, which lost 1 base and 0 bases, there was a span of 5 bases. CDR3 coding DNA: TGTGCCAGCAGCTTAGTCGGGAGCACAGATACGCAGTATTTT. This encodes CASSLVGSTDTQYF.

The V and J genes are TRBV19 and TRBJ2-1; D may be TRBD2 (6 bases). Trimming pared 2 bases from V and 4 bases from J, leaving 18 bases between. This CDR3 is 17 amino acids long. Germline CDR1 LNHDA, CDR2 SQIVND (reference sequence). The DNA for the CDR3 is TGTGCCAGTAGTATATCCCCCGGTAGCGGCGGTTACAATGAGCAGTTCTTC. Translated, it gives CASSISPGSGGYNEQFF.

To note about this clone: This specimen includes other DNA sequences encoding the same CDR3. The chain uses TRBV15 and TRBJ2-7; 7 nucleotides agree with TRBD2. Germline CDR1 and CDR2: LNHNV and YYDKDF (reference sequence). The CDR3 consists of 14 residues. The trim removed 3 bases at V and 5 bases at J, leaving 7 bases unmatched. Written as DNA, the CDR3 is TGTGCCACCAGCAGCGGGGAGGGTCCGGACGAGCAGTACTTC. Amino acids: CATSSGEGPDEQYF. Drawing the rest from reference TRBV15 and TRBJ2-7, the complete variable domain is DAMVIQNPRYQVTQFGKPVTLSCSQTLNHNVMYWYQQKSSQAPKLLFHYYDKDFNNEADTPDNFQSRRPNTSFCFLDIRSPGLGDTAMYLCATSSGEGPDEQYFGPGTRLTVT.

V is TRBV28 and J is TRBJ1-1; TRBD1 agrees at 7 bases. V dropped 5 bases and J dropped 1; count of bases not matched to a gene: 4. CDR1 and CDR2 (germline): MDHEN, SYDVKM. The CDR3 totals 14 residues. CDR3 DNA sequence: TGTGCCAGCAGTCCGTGGACAGGGAACACTGAAGCTTTCTTT. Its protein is CASSPWTGNTEAFF.

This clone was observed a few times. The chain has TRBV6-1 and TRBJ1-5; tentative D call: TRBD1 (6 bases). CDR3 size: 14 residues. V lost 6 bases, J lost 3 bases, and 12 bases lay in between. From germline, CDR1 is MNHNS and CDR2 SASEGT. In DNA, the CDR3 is TGTGCCAGCAGACCTACAGGGTACAATCAGCCCCAGCATTTT. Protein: CASRPTGYNQPQHF.

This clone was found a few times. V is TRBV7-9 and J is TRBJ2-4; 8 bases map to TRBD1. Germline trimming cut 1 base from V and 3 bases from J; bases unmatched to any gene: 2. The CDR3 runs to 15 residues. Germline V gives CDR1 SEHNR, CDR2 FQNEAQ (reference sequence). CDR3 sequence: CASSLGQGFKNIQYF. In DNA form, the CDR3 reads TGTGCCAGCAGCTTAGGACAGGGGTTCAAAAACATTCAGTACTTC.

The CDR3 sequence: CASSEDSRDEQFF. CDR3 DNA sequence: TGTGCCAGCAGCGAAGACAGCCGCGATGAGCAGTTCTTC. This rearrangement joins TRBV13 to TRBJ2-1; weak D call: TRBD1 (5 bases). Germline assignment: CDR1 PRHDT and CDR2 FYEKMQ (reference sequence). V lost 5 bases, J lost 8 bases, and 13 bases lay in between. CDR3 length equals 13 residues.

The chain's CDR3 is CASSRGEELFF. CDR3 nucleotide sequence: TGTGCCAGCAGCAGGGGCGAGGAACTGTTTTTT. J is TRBJ1-4 and V is TRBV9; D is possibly TRBD1 (5 bases). The germline V and J ends were trimmed by 4 bases and 12 bases, with 10 bases remaining between them. The germline CDR1 and CDR2 sequences are SGDLS and YYNGEE. The CDR3 runs to 11 residues.

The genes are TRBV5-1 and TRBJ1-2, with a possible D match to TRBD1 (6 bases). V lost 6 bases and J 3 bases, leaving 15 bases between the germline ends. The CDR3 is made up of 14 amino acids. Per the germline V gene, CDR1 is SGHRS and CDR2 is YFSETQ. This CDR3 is CASTPGGVDYGYTF. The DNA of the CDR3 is TGCGCCAGCACCCCGGGGGGCGTTGACTATGGCTACACCTTC.

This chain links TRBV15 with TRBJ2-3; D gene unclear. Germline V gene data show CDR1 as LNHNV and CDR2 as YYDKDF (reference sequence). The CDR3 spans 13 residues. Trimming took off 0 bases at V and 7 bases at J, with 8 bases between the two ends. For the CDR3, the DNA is TGTGCCACCAGCAGAGATCTGGCATATACGCAGTATTTT. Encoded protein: CATSRDLAYTQYF. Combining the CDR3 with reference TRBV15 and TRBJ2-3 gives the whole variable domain DAMVIQNPRYQVTQFGKPVTLSCSQTLNHNVMYWYQQKSSQAPKLLFHYYDKDFNNEADTPDNFQSRRPNTSFCFLDIRSPGLGDTAMYLCATSRDLAYTQYFGPGTRLTVL.

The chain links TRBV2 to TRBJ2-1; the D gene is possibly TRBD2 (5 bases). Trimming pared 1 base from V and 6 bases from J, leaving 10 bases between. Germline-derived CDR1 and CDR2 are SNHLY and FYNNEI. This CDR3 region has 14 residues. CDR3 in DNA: TGTGCCAGCAGTGAAGAGTTGAGGGTCAATGAGCAGTTCTTC. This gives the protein CASSEELRVNEQFF.

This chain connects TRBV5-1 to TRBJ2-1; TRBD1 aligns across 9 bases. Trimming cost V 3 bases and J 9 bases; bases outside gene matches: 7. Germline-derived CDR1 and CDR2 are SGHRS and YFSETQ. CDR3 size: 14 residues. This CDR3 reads CASSSSPGQGEQFF. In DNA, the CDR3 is TGCGCCAGCAGCTCATCTCCGGGACAGGGTGAGCAGTTCTTC.

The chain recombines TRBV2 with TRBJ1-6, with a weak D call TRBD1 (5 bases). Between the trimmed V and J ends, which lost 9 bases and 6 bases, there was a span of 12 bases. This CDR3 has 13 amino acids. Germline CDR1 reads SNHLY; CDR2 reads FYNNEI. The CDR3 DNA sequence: TGTGCCAGACAGGCGATCGGTAATTCACCCCTCCACTTT. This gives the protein CARQAIGNSPLHF. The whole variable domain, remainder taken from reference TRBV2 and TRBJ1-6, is EPEVTQTPSHQVTQMGQEVILRCVPISNHLYFYWYRQILGQKVEFLVSFYNNEISEKSEIFDDQFSVERPDGSNFTLKIRSTKLEDSAMYFCARQAIGNSPLHFGNGTRLTVT.

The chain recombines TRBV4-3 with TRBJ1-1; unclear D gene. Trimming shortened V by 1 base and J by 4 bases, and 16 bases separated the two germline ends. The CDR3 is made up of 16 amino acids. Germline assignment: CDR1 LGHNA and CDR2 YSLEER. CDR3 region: CASSQVGRQRTTEAFF. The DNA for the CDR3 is TGCGCCAGCAGCCAAGTTGGGAGGCAGAGGACCACTGAAGCTTTCTTT.